This TCR beta chain was sequenced for a study of blood T cell repertoires in COVID-19 (dated by TCRdb to the early 2020s). About the study as a whole: The collaborator samples originated in the United States, Italy and Spain and spanned the acute and convalescent phases of COVID-19. The prospective study material was composed of cDNA or gDNA derived from T cells, B-cell-depleted T cells, or PBMCs. The dataset comprised deeply sampled blood TCRbeta repertoires from subjects exposed to, actively infected with, or recovered from COVID-19. The repertoires were made available in a free public database intended to serve as a resource for research on the immune response to SARS-CoV-2. Samples came from the ongoing ImmuneRACE study (first 160 participants) plus 1,254 subjects from 6 global collaborators. The sample metadata nearly always contained a de-identified subject ID, COVID-19 status, age in years and sex. Where available, HLA class I and class II types were taken from metadata supplied by the sample provider and were not determined by assay-based typing.

What the research found in general, with its limitations: Clinical and demographic metadata were provided uncurated, with the amount varying by source and participant.

One collaborating source in Seattle enrolled patients during active infection and followed them longitudinally through the course of disease. Whole blood was collected in K2EDTA tubes by collaborating institutions according to the institutions' own protocols. Collaborator samples were shipped for TCRbeta analysis as frozen whole blood, isolated PBMCs, or DNA extracted from either sample type. TCRbeta CDR3 regions were amplified from genomic DNA using the immunoSEQ Assay, a bias-controlled multiplex PCR. From the authors' description of their analysis: The number of nucleated cells in each sample was estimated by amplification of reference gene primers within the assay. To quantify the absolute abundance of each unique TCRbeta CDR3 rearrangement, sequence reads were collapsed and filtered. For each sample, productive Simpson clonality was calculated as the square root of Simpson's diversity index across productive rearrangements. Not all clones reach the TCRdb copy of this immuneACCESS table, which keeps in-frame sequences only. Checked studies attribute under half of the gap to unresolved V genes and leave the rest unexplained. V and J calls and clone size are as listed in that table; D and trimming were resolved from the DNA. The sample table shows some 390,000 clones, and approximately 91% are seen once. Roughly 1.4% of the sample lies in the top ten.

Remarks on this clone: Its target antigen remains unknown. It has no much larger one-base neighbor in the sample; base qualities were not kept.

The sequenced sample consisted of peripheral blood. The receptor was derived from a woman aged 40 to 50 with COVID-19, enrolled during active disease.

For the CDR3, the sequence is CASSSISMDGPGYEQYF. The DNA sequence reads TGTGCCAGCAGTTCGATTTCGATGGATGGTCCGGGCTACGAGCAGTACTTC. The chain links TRBV27 with TRBJ2-7; the D gene lacks a confident call. The germline ends are 22 bases apart after V is trimmed by 4 bases and J by 3 bases. Spanning cysteine to phenylalanine, the CDR3 consists of 17 amino acids. Just CDR3 DNA is preserved here, 51 bases in frame from base 1. As encoded in the germline V gene (reference sequence), CDR1 is MNHEY while CDR2 is SMNVEV.